This T cell receptor (beta chain) was captured by sequencing in a study of cytomegalovirus exposure and HLA in healthy donors. Concerning this clone: Its cognate antigen is unknown.

The donors (healthy individuals) were bone marrow donors. Germline V gene lookup returns CDR1 MDHEN and CDR2 SYDVKM. The CDR3 has 14 amino acids. The ends lost 6 bases at V and 5 bases at J; junction bases unmatched: 9. Amplification used 60 Vbeta primers and 13 Jbeta primers. The table came from immunoSEQ multiplex PCR; TCRdb's copy has only in-frame clones and leaves some out. The sample has about 140,000 clones, roughly 80% seen once. General study findings and limits: Several V segments, TRBV6-2 and TRBV6-3 among them, could not be told apart and were dropped. Several of the most significant clusters appeared, in a later analysis, to be linked to common viral pathogens. The investigators catalogued some 150 TCR beta chains as cytomegalovirus-associated.

The rearrangement links TRBV28 to TRBJ1-1; TRBD1 agrees at 7 bases. This TCR came from a woman in her 40s in good health and CMV-seropositive. The sample was PBMCs. The CDR3 is CASRSGGSFTEAFF. As DNA, the CDR3 is TGTGCCAGCAGGTCAGGGGGGAGCTTTACTGAAGCTTTCTTT.